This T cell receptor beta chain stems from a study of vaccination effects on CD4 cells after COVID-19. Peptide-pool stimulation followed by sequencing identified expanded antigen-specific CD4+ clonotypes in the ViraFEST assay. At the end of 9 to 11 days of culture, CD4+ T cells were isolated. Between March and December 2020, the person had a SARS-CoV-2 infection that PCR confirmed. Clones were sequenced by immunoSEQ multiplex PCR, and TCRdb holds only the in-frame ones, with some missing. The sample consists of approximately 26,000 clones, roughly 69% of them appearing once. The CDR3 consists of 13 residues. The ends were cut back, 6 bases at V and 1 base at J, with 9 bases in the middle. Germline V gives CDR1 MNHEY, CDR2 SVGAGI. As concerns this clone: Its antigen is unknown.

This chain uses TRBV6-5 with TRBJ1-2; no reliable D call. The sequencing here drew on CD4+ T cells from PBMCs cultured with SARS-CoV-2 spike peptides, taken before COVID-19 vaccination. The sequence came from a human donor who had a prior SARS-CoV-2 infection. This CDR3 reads CASSISDNYGYTF. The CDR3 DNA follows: TGTGCCAGCAGCATTTCGGATAACTATGGCTACACCTTC.